This TCR beta chain was retrieved from a study of T cell responses to AZD1222 COVID-19 vaccine. The CDR3 runs to 12 residues. V dropped 5 bases and J dropped 3 bases, with 4 bases sitting between them. CDR1 SGHTA and CDR2 FQGNSA come from the germline V gene. As for this clone: The same CDR3 also results from other DNA sequences found in this sample.

Here immunoSEQ multiplex PCR was the method, and the copy in TCRdb shows in-frame clones only, minus some. Of some 89,000 clones in the sample, about 92% were seen once. Sequences were derived from peripheral blood, sampled on day 0 of AZD1222 vaccination. The source is an adult in good health. This rearrangement joins TRBV7-2 to TRBJ2-2; D gene uncertain. In DNA form, the CDR3 reads TGTGCCAGCAGCCCTTACACCGGGGAGCTGTTTTTT. This sequence encodes CASSPYTGELFF.